This paragraph covers one TCR beta chain sequence. In this sample, this clonotype turned up a few times. No cognate antigen has been identified for it. Base qualities were left out, and no much larger clone turns up one base away. Library method: 5' RACE. Instrument used: Illumina HiSeq 2500. A second PCR of roughly 7 to 12 cycles was performed with a sample-barcoded 5' primer and a J-beta primer mix. A template-switch 5' adaptor carrying 12 random nucleotides introduced a unique molecular identifier onto each TCR beta cDNA molecule. Each sample yielded at least 2.5 million CDR3-containing paired-end reads. The Mint cDNA synthesis kit, primed by a TRBC-specific oligonucleotide, was used to synthesize first-strand cDNA from all RNA. After uracil-DNA glycosylase treatment, a first 18-cycle PCR used universal primers M1SS and BC2_uni_R on all cDNA. The published analysis was carried out like this. For normalization, 1 million high-quality reads were randomly selected from each sample, with every read carrying a distinct molecular identifier. Reads sharing molecular identifiers were discarded rather than binned into consensus sequences. MiTCR, set to a Q25 quality threshold and the strictest error-elimination algorithm, was used for CDR3 identification, clonotype clustering and error correction. A nonparametric unseen species model using Euler transformation provided a lower-bound estimate of total TCR beta diversity. TCRdb reran the public reads through fastp at Q25 and MiXCR, keeping productive beta chains. Every entry covers one CDR3 protein and lists the most common genes and DNA from its rows. TCRdb assigned the V and J calls; the authors' analysis was not used. The sample yields more than 1.4 million distinct CDR3 sequences; around 39% were counted once. The ten largest clones take up roughly 7.9% of the sample.

This specimen belongs to a study of blood T cells in healthy people across ages (dated by TCRdb to between 2015 and 2016). For the study in its entirety: In model experiments, roughly one uniquely barcoded TCR beta cDNA molecule per two T cells was captured by template switching. Using deep sequencing normalized with unique cDNA molecular identifiers, the study measured how TCR beta repertoire diversity changes with age. The donors were split into four age groups: young (average around 15 years), middle-aged (about 40), aged (roughly 65) and long-lived (roughly 88). To avoid experimental bias, donors of different ages were spread randomly across the sequencing lanes. Two additional independent replicas of 1 million unique cDNA reads from the same blood draw were analyzed for two donors (one aged 18 to 30 and one aged 80 or older). The full study reports these points: Estimates of total diversity based on one million sequenced T cells were regarded as lower bounds and as underestimates. Compared with the aged group, the long-lived group had more naive CD4+ T cells, fewer expanded clones and increased TCR diversity, a pattern suggesting age selection. There was a strong correlation between observed TCR beta diversity and the percentage of naive T cells measured by flow cytometry. As age increased, observed TCR beta diversity per million T cells dropped in a roughly linear way, and a significant reduction was already evident by age 40. Because the CMV infection status of the donors was unknown, age-related changes in expanded clonotypes may potentially have been confounded. Since profiling was done on bulk unsorted PBMCs, naive and antigen-experienced compartments could not be conclusively compared.

Systemically healthy Caucasian individuals from Russia, 35 to 50 in total and aged roughly 6 to 100 years, were included as donors. Each donor gave about 11 milliliters of peripheral blood, drawn into EDTA-treated Vacutainer tubes. PBMCs were isolated by Ficoll-Paque density-gradient centrifugation, with at least 6 million obtained per sample. Trizol reagent was used to extract total RNA from PBMCs, with at least 6 micrograms per sample. For every donor, flow cytometry on a PBMC aliquot measured the percentage of naive CD45RAhigh/CD27high T cells. The material sequenced was blood. The receptor was derived from a woman aged 18-29 years in good health.

Here the CDR3 is given as CSARDQGTYGYTF. The nucleotides read TGCAGTGCTAGAGATCAGGGTACCTATGGCTACACCTTC. The rearrangement joined TRBV20-1 to TRBJ1-2, with TRBD1 as a weak D call on 5 bases. The trim is 0 bases for V and 4 bases for J, with a gap of 9 bases between the germline ends. As encoded in the germline V gene (reference sequence), CDR1 is DFQATT while CDR2 is SNEGSKA. The cysteine opens and the phenylalanine closes a CDR3 of 13 amino acids. This entry keeps only the CDR3 DNA: 39 bases, framed from base 1.